What follows are 19 T cell receptor beta chains derived from one specimen sequenced in a study of CD8 T cells in ankylosing spondylitis. These receptors have no known antigen. The study, taken as a whole, reports: A motif in TCR beta, a set of about 8 highly homologous variants, appeared characteristic of ankylosing spondylitis blood.

Using its own MiXCR run on the 5' RACE reads, TCRdb lists one record per CDR3 protein. Of 200,000 to 250,000 distinct CDR3 sequences listed, about 7% were seen once; the top ten hold 13% to 15%. The source material was blood, either unsorted or a sorted T cell fraction (not recorded which). The receptors derive from a male donor with ankylosing spondylitis.

At least ten counts were recorded for this clonotype. CDR3 amino acids: CSVEPTEANYGYTF. DNA of the CDR3: TGCAGCGTTGAGCCGACAGAAGCTAACTATGGCTACACCTTC. The gene calls are TRBV29-1 and TRBJ1-2, with D possibly TRBD1 on 5 matching bases. V shed 3 bases and J shed 0 bases, with 11 bases lying between them. Germline CDR1 is SQVTM and CDR2 is ANQGSEA. CDR3 length: 14 amino acids.

This clonotype was seen ten or more times. This chain uses TRBV7-9 with TRBJ1-5, with unresolved D. Germline CDR1 SEHNR, CDR2 FQNEAQ (reference sequence). Trimming shortened V by 0 bases and J by 9 bases, and 18 bases separated the two germline ends. The CDR3 extends over 16 amino acids. In nucleotides, the CDR3 is TGTGCCAGCAGCTTAGCAAGCCCCCGCCTAGAGGGGCCCCAGCATTTT. It is translated as CASSLASPRLEGPQHF.

This clonotype was recorded many times. The chain has TRBV29-1 and TRBJ2-2, with unresolved D. The germline V gene encodes CDR1 SQVTM and CDR2 ANQGSEA. V was pared by 8 bases and J by 0 bases, with 10 bases between. The CDR3 extends over 13 amino acids. DNA for the CDR3: TGCAGCCACCGGACCACGAACACCGGGGAGCTGTTTTTT. Translation gives CSHRTTNTGELFF.

This clonotype was seen at least ten times. This chain uses TRBV29-1 with TRBJ2-7; D remains ambiguous. The CDR3 is 12 amino acids. V lost 6 bases, J lost 0 bases, and 9 bases lay in between. CDR1 is SQVTM and CDR2 is ANQGSEA in the germline V gene. For the CDR3, the DNA is TGCAGCGTGACCGACGGCTCCTACGAGCAGTACTTC. Encoded protein: CSVTDGSYEQYF.

The chain recombines TRBV6-5 with TRBJ2-7, with D hard to call. The length of the CDR3 is 11 residues. The germline gives CDR1 MNHEY, CDR2 SVGAGI. V lost 6 bases and J 3 bases, leaving 6 bases between the germline ends. CDR3 region: CASRNLYEQYF. In DNA form, the CDR3 reads TGTGCCAGCAGGAACCTCTACGAGCAGTACTTC.

This clonotype came up many times. The rearrangement joins TRBV5-1 to TRBJ2-7; TRBD2 matches at 7 bases. J was trimmed by 3 bases and V by 0 bases; bases with no gene match: 3. This CDR3 is built from 14 residues. Germline V gene data show CDR1 as SGHRS and CDR2 as YFSETQ. The CDR3 DNA reads TGCGCCAGCAGCTTGGCTAGCGGAGACTACGAGCAGTACTTC. This sequence encodes CASSLASGDYEQYF. Filled out from reference TRBV5-1 and TRBJ2-7, the complete variable domain reads KAGVTQTPRYLIKTRGQQVTLSCSPISGHRSVSWYQQTPGQGLQFLFEYFSETQRNKGNFPGRFSGRQFSNSRSEMNVSTLELGDSALYLCASSLASGDYEQYFGPGTRLTVT.

This clonotype came up many times. The V and J genes are TRBV12-3 or TRBV12-4 and TRBJ2-5; perhaps TRBD2 as D (5 bases). The germline V and J ends were trimmed by 5 bases and 5 bases, with 15 bases remaining between them. CDR3 size: 14 residues. CDR3 nucleotide sequence: TGTGCCAGCAGTCCCGGGATTTCTTGGGAGACCCAGTACTTC. Its translation is CASSPGISWETQYF.

In its sample, this clonotype was seen many times. The V call is TRBV5-1, the J call TRBJ2-5; 11 bases agree with TRBD1. Germline V lookup: CDR1 SGHRS, CDR2 YFSETQ. This CDR3 has 16 amino acids. With 2 bases clipped from V and 5 bases from J, the junction kept 8 bases outside the gene matches. This chain's CDR3 is CASSFGTGTGGETQYF. CDR3 nucleotides: TGCGCCAGCAGCTTTGGAACCGGGACAGGGGGTGAGACCCAGTACTTC.

This chain joins TRBV7-6 and TRBJ2-3; D unclear. The V and J ends lost 1 base and 2 bases respectively, with 10 bases between them. The germline CDR1 and CDR2 sequences are SGHVS and FNYEAQ. The CDR3 runs to 15 residues. The CDR3 DNA reads TGTGCCAGCAGCTTAGTAAGCCGCCCCACAGATACGCAGTATTTT. Translated, it gives CASSLVSRPTDTQYF.

V and J are TRBV20-1 and TRBJ2-1; D may be TRBD1 or TRBD2 (5 bases each). The CDR3 totals 16 residues. Deletions cut 5 bases from V and 0 bases from J, with 17 bases between. Germline CDR1 DFQATT, CDR2 SNEGSKA (reference sequence). The CDR3 nucleotides read TGCAGTGCTCCCTCCCCGGGGCACAGCTCCTACAATGAGCAGTTCTTC. This codes for CSAPSPGHSSYNEQFF.

This clonotype was observed at least ten times. The genes are TRBV12-3 or TRBV12-4 and TRBJ2-7; 9 bases match TRBD1. The CDR3 spans 14 residues. J was trimmed by 3 bases and V by 3 bases; bases with no gene match: 3. The CDR3 bases are TGTGCCAGCAGTTTTGGGACAGGGAGCTACGAGCAGTACTTC. Translation: CASSFGTGSYEQYF.

This clonotype was counted at least ten times. CDR3 DNA sequence: TGTGCCAGCAGCTTGGTAGCAAGTGGCACTGAAGCTTTCTTT. Its protein product is CASSLVASGTEAFF. The rearrangement links TRBV11-2 to TRBJ1-1, with unresolved D. V was pared by 3 bases and J by 4 bases, with 12 bases between. Germline values: CDR1 SGHAT, CDR2 FQNNGV. The CDR3 is 14 residues long.

This clonotype was found a few times. The chain combines TRBV4-3 with TRBJ2-1; the D gene is possibly TRBD1 (6 bases). Trimming cost V 0 bases and J 8 bases, with 14 bases left between them. CDR3 length: 15 residues. Germline V lookup: CDR1 LGHNA, CDR2 YSLEER. The DNA of the CDR3 is TGCGCCAGCAGCCAAGATAGGGGCAGGGGCGATGAGCAGTTCTTC. It yields the protein CASSQDRGRGDEQFF.

The table lists this clonotype with many counts. This chain joins TRBV12-3 or TRBV12-4 and TRBJ2-1, with a possible D match to TRBD1 (5 bases). The CDR3 spans 15 residues. Trimming left V 7 bases short and J 0 bases short, with 13 bases between. The CDR3 reads CASTEDTSSYNEQFF. The CDR3 nucleotides read TGTGCCAGCACCGAGGACACGAGCTCCTACAATGAGCAGTTCTTC.

This clonotype appeared many times. The rearrangement uses TRBV6-2 or TRBV6-3 and TRBJ1-1, with unresolved D. V lost 5 bases and J lost 0, with 19 bases in between. The CDR3 is 17 residues long. CDR1 is MNHEY, CDR2 SVGEGT, per germline. This CDR3 reads CASSHLGGLNLNTEAFF. In DNA, the CDR3 is TGTGCCAGCAGTCACCTAGGTGGCCTCAACCTGAACACTGAAGCTTTCTTT.

This clonotype was observed many times. The genes are TRBV24-1 and TRBJ2-1, with TRBD2 identical over 11 bases. Per the germline V gene, CDR1 is KGHDR and CDR2 is SFDVKD. This CDR3 region has 16 residues. The V gene end was trimmed by 5 bases and the J gene end by 9 bases; junction bases not matched to a gene: 11. In nucleotides, the CDR3 is TGTGCCACCAGTGCTCCTATAGCGGGAGGGCCCTTTGAGCAGTTCTTC. This sequence encodes CATSAPIAGGPFEQFF.

This clonotype has a count of ten or more. This chain uses TRBV7-6 with TRBJ2-1, with D maybe TRBD2 (5 bases). Germline V gene sequence: CDR1 SGHVS, CDR2 FNYEAQ. Trimming left V 6 bases short and J 0 bases short, with 15 bases between. This CDR3 spans 16 amino acids. The CDR3 protein is CASSSKVGSSYNEQFF. The CDR3 DNA sequence: TGTGCCAGCAGTTCTAAAGTAGGGAGCTCCTACAATGAGCAGTTCTTC.

This clonotype was counted many times. V usage is TRBV29-1 and J usage is TRBJ2-7; maybe TRBD2 (6 bases). Trimming cost V 3 bases and J 5 bases, with 14 bases left between them. Germline V lookup: CDR1 SQVTM, CDR2 ANQGSEA. The CDR3 length is 13 residues. This CDR3 reads CSVEEGFLNEQYF. In DNA form, the CDR3 reads TGCAGCGTTGAGGAGGGGTTTTTGAACGAGCAGTACTTC.

The chain is built from TRBV20-1 and TRBJ2-5; D possibly uses TRBD1 or TRBD2 (5 bases each). CDR3 length: 18 residues. Trimming removed 3 bases from V and 2 bases from J, with 25 bases in between. The germline CDR1 and CDR2 sequences are DFQATT and SNEGSKA (reference sequence). CDR3 loop: CSASLRSGTVGLQETQYF. In DNA, the CDR3 is TGCAGTGCTAGCTTAAGGTCTGGGACGGTCGGACTTCAAGAGACCCAGTACTTC.